Listed here are 8 T cell receptor beta chains from one sample, sequenced in a study of human T cells and chemical hapten exposure. One entry per CDR3 protein results from TCRdb running MiXCR on the RACE reads. The sample shows some 200,000 distinct CDR3 sequences, nearly 30% of them seen only once. Documented time point: pre-sensitization, week 0. Treatment here: therapeutic diphenylcyclopropenone sensitization with weekly scalp DPC. Sequenced material: whole blood, taken in connection with sensitization to the hapten diphenylcyclopropenone (DPC). These receptors all stem from a woman younger than 45 with alopecia areata. Some clones in this sample may be carry-over from other donors' samples.

This clonotype was recorded a few times. The J gene is TRBJ2-2, the V gene TRBV9, with D unresolved. CDR1 is SGDLS and CDR2 is YYNGEE in the germline V gene. CDR3 size: 16 residues. V shed 4 bases and J shed 6 bases, with 19 bases lying between them. CDR3 coding DNA: TGTGCCAGCAGCTCCATCCGAGACACCTACTCCGGGGAGCTGTTTTTT. Translation gives CASSSIRDTYSGELFF. Full variable domain (outside the CDR3, taken from reference TRBV9 and TRBJ2-2): DSGVTQTPKHLITATGQRVTLRCSPRSGDLSVYWYQQSLDQGLQFLIQYYNGEERAKGNILERFSAQQFPDLHSELNLSSLELGDSALYFCASSSIRDTYSGELFFGEGSRLTVL.

The sample holds a few counts of this clonotype. This chain joins TRBV29-1 and TRBJ2-7; D possibly matches TRBD1 or TRBD2 (5 bases each). This CDR3 is 12 amino acids long. The V end was cut by 4 bases, the J end by 5 bases, with 12 bases between. Germline-derived CDR1 and CDR2 are SQVTM and ANQGSEA. In DNA, the CDR3 is TGCAGCGTTGTAGGCGAGGGGAACGAGCAGTACTTC. Translation gives CSVVGEGNEQYF.

This clonotype was seen many times. The chain joins TRBV5-1 to TRBJ1-1; TRBD1 is a possible D gene (5 bases). The CDR3 is made up of 14 amino acids. The germline V and J ends were trimmed by 5 bases and 1 base, with 12 bases remaining between them. Germline loops: CDR1 SGHRS, CDR2 YFSETQ. CDR3: CASRGGTSNTEAFF. As DNA, the CDR3 is TGCGCCAGCAGGGGCGGGACTTCGAACACTGAAGCTTTCTTT.

In this sample, this clonotype turned up a few times. The chain joins TRBV6-5 to TRBJ1-1; D unresolved. The CDR3 has 13 residues. The V and J ends lost 4 bases and 8 bases respectively, with 14 bases between them. Germline V gives CDR1 MNHEY, CDR2 SVGAGI. The CDR3 loop is CASSFPGYSEAFF. DNA of the CDR3: TGTGCCAGCAGTTTCCCGGGGTATTCGGAAGCTTTCTTT.

This clonotype was seen a handful of times. This chain connects TRBV28 to TRBJ1-5; D remains unclear. Germline CDR1 MDHEN, CDR2 SYDVKM. Trimming cost V 6 bases and J 2 bases, with 14 bases left between them. The CDR3 loop spans 15 amino acids. CDR3 sequence (DNA): TGTGCCAGCAGACCGGCCAGCTACCGCAATCAGCCCCAGCATTTT. Translating gives CASRPASYRNQPQHF.

Only a few counts were recorded for this clonotype. The chain joins TRBV3-1 to TRBJ1-6, with D unresolved. The germline V gene encodes CDR1 LGHDT and CDR2 YNNKEL (reference sequence). The CDR3 extends over 14 amino acids. V lost 0 bases and J lost 10, with 10 bases in between. The CDR3 here is CASSQDAGSSPLHF. The CDR3 DNA follows: TGTGCCAGCAGCCAAGACGCCGGGTCCTCACCCCTCCACTTT. Using reference TRBV3-1 and TRBJ1-6 for the parts outside the CDR3, the full variable domain is DTAVSQTPKYLVTQMGNDKSIKCEQNLGHDTMYWYKQDSKKFLKIMFSYNNKELIINETVPNRFSPKSPDKAHLNLHINSLELGDSAVYFCASSQDAGSSPLHFGNGTRLTVT.

This clonotype was detected only a few times. The chain joins TRBV29-1 to TRBJ1-1; maybe TRBD1 (5 bases). The CDR3 loop spans 13 amino acids. The V gene's germline CDR1 is SQVTM and CDR2 ANQGSEA. V lost 7 bases to trimming and J lost 6 bases, with 18 bases between them. The CDR3 DNA is TGCAGCGCGGGTCGAGGGGTCAACCCTGAAGCTTTCTTT. Its protein product is CSAGRGVNPEAFF.

This clonotype was observed a handful of times. J is TRBJ2-1 and V is TRBV6-2 or TRBV6-3, with 8 bases fitting TRBD2. There are 13 residues in the CDR3. V lost 6 bases to trimming and J lost 3 bases; unmatched junction nucleotides: 1. In germline, CDR1 is MNHEY, CDR2 SVGEGT. The CDR3 coding sequence is TGTGCCAGCAGACTAGCGGACTACAATGAGCAGTTCTTC. Translation gives CASRLADYNEQFF.